The 3 T cell receptor beta chains below come from one sample, sequenced in a study of CD8 T cells in ankylosing spondylitis. Study-level findings and limits: Blood of patients with ankylosing spondylitis appeared to be characterized by a TCR beta motif of eight highly homologous variants.

Their antigens are not known. TCRdb used MiXCR to reprocess the 5' RACE reads, holding one entry per CDR3 protein. The data contain some 840,000 distinct CDR3 sequences, 12% of them singletons. Material for sequencing was blood, either unsorted or a sorted T cell fraction (not recorded which). These receptor sequences come from a male donor with ankylosing spondylitis.

This chain links TRBV20-1 with TRBJ2-1, with TRBD2 matching 11 bases. Germline V gene data show CDR1 as DFQATT and CDR2 as SNEGSKA (reference sequence). Trimming at V came to 8 bases and at J to 2 bases, leaving 2 bases not matched to a gene. This CDR3 region has 13 residues. CDR3 amino acids: CSTGLAAYNEQFF. The CDR3 coding sequence is TGCAGTACGGGACTAGCGGCCTACAATGAGCAGTTCTTC.

This clonotype has a count of ten or more. V and J are TRBV20-1 and TRBJ2-7, with a weak D call TRBD1 (6 bases). The CDR3 has 14 amino acids. Germline values: CDR1 DFQATT, CDR2 SNEGSKA (reference sequence). Trimming pared 3 bases from V and 6 bases from J, leaving 18 bases between. CDR3 coding DNA: TGCAGTGCTAGTCTGAGGGCAGGGGAGCTCGAGCAGTACTTC. Protein: CSASLRAGELEQYF.

This chain connects TRBV28 to TRBJ1-5, with D possibly being TRBD1 (6 bases). Per germline, CDR1 MDHEN and CDR2 SYDVKM. V was cut by 5 bases and J by 0 bases, with 23 bases left in between. The CDR3 contains 19 residues. CDR3 coding DNA: TGTGCCAGCAGTACCAGGGAGAAGGGGGAGGCTTATAGCAATCAGCCCCAGCATTTT. The encoded protein is CASSTREKGEAYSNQPQHF.